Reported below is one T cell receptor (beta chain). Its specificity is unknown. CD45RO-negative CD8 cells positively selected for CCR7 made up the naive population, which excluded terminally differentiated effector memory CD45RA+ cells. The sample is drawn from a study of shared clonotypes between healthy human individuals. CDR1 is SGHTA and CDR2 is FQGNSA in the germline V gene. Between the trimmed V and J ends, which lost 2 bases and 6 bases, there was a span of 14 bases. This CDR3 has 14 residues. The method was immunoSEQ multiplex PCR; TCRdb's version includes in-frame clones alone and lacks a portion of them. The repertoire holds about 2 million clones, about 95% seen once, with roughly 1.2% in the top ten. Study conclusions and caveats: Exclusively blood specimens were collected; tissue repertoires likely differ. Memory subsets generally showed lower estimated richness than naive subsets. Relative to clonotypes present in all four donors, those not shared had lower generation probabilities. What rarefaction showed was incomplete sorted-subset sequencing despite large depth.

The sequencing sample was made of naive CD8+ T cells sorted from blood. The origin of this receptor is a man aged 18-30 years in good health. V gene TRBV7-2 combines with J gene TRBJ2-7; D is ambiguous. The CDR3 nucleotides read TGTGCCAGCAGCTTAATTAGGGAATGGGGCGAGCAGTACTTC. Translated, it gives CASSLIREWGEQYF.